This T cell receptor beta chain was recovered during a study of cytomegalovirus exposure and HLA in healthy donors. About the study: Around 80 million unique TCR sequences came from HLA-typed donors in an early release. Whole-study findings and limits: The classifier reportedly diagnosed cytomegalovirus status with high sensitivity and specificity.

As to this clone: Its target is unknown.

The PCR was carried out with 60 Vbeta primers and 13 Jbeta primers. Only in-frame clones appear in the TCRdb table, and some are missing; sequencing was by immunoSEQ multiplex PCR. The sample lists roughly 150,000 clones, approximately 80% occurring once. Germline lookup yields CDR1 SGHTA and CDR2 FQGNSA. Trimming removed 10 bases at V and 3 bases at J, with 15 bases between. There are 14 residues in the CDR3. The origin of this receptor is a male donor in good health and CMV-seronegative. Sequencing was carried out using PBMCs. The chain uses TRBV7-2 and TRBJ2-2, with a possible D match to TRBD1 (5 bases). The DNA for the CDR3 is TGTGCCACGCCAAGACAGAGGTACACCGGGGAGCTGTTTTTT. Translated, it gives CATPRQRYTGELFF.